The text below deals with one T cell receptor (beta chain). Assay: immunoSEQ multiplex PCR; the TCRdb copy retains only in-frame clones and omits some. The sample lists 950,000 to 1,100,000 clones, about 75% occurring once. CDR3 size: 14 residues. The V and J ends lost 3 bases and 10 bases respectively, with 13 bases between them. Germline V gives CDR1 LNHDA, CDR2 SQIVND (reference sequence). The entry originates in a study of shared clonotypes between healthy human individuals. Source material: memory CD4+ T cells sorted from blood. The subset denotes: CD45RA-negative fraction. The chain recombines TRBV19 with TRBJ1-6; a weak D match, TRBD1 (5 bases). The receptor's source is a man aged 18 to 30 in good health. The CDR3 DNA follows: TGTGCCAGTAGTATTGAGGGACGTTTCTCACCCCTCCACTTT. It is translated as CASSIEGRFSPLHF.